This T cell receptor beta chain was sequenced for a study of prognosis after radiotherapy for stage I lung cancer. By two-round multiplex PCR, the TCR beta CDR3 was amplified from genomic DNA. First-round PCR employed TRBV- and TRBJ-specific primers for each gene. TCRdb reprocessed the multiplex PCR reads with MiXCR, giving one entry per CDR3 protein. The sample includes tens of thousands of distinct CDR3 sequences, about 26% seen only once; the top ten take 7.5%. Trimming took 6 bases from V and 3 from J; bases not matched to a gene: 4. From germline, CDR1 is LNHDA and CDR2 SQIVND (reference sequence). This CDR3 spans 13 amino acids. This clonotype was observed at least ten times.

This receptor was obtained from a donor over 45 with non-small cell lung cancer. Sample: PBMCs, taken before or after stereotactic body radiation therapy (not recorded which). V gene TRBV19 combines with J gene TRBJ1-2; 7 bases are shared with TRBD1. CDR3 region: CASRGDSHYGYTF. The CDR3 DNA reads TGTGCCAGTAGAGGGGACAGTCACTATGGCTACACCTTC.